Listed here is a single TCR beta chain. What it recognizes is unknown. Running of the assay took place at deep level. The table came from immunoSEQ multiplex PCR; TCRdb's copy has only in-frame clones and leaves some out. The data show about 2 million clones, 85% to 95% seen once. The CDR3 extends over 17 amino acids. The germline CDR1 and CDR2 sequences are ENHRY and SYGVKD. This sample was included in a study of shared clonotypes between healthy human individuals. Whole-study results and caveats: In having few donors, the study represented limited genetic and exposure-history diversity. Between several donors, naive CD4 clonotypes were shared at a level of approximately 5%.

The gene calls are TRBV10-3 and TRBJ2-5; 9 bases align to TRBD1. With the DNA end fitting TRBJ2-7 better, the J assignment may be wrong. The clonotype originates from a young man in good health. Sequencing was done on a sample of naive CD4+ T cells sorted from blood. Subset in this sample: CD45RA+ positively selected. DNA for the CDR3: TGTGCCATCAGTGAGTCTGTGCCGGGACAGGGCCAGGGCGAGCAGTACTTC. Translated: CAISESVPGQGQGEQYF.